Only one count was recorded for the clone carrying this TCR beta chain. Antigen unknown. The sample originates from a study of blood T cells in healthy people across ages. Across the whole study: Template-switching capture recovered about one barcoded beta molecule per two T cells. Study-wide findings and caveats: Higher diversity, along with more naive CD4+ cells, distinguished long-lived donors from aged donors.

Per germline, CDR1 DFQATT and CDR2 SNEGSKA (reference sequence). The CDR3 is 16 residues long. The V and J ends lost 4 bases and 6 bases, in that order; junction bases with no gene match: 13. The second PCR ran about 6 to 12 cycles with a sample-barcoded 5' primer and J-beta primers. TCRdb independently ran MiXCR on the 5' RACE reads; one entry per CDR3 protein. The sample has roughly 1,800,000 distinct CDR3 sequences; around 48% are singletons. Input material: blood. The chain recombines TRBV20-1 with TRBJ2-3; TRBD2 matches 10 bases. The sequence derives from a woman in her thirties or forties in good health. For the CDR3, the DNA is TGCAGTGCTAACCCCTTAGCGGGGGGAGCCAGGGATACGCAGTATTTT. This encodes CSANPLAGGARDTQYF.